This TCR beta chain was found in a study of T cell changes during pregnancy in multiple sclerosis. This clone has just one count. Sequenced by immunoSEQ multiplex PCR; TCRdb stores in-frame clones only, minus some. The sample has 40,000 to 60,000 clones, about 91% seen once. The sample here was CD8+ T cells from peripheral blood mononuclear cells, taken after pregnancy. This TCR was sampled from a female donor with multiple sclerosis, enrolled in a pregnancy study.

This CDR3 is CASSQESEIAYNEQFF. In DNA form, the CDR3 reads TGTGCCAGCAGCCAAGAATCTGAAATAGCTTACAATGAGCAGTTCTTC. The chain is built from TRBV4-2 and TRBJ2-1; no reliable D call. Trimming removed 0 bases at V and 4 bases at J, with 13 bases between. Germline CDR1 reads LGHNA; CDR2 reads YNFKEQ. This CDR3 region has 16 residues.